This TCR beta chain was documented in a study of blood T cell repertoires in COVID-19 (dated by TCRdb to the early 2020s). With respect to the entire study: Collaborator samples came from the United States, Italy and Spain and covered acute and convalescent phases of COVID-19. The material from the prospective study consisted of cDNA or gDNA derived from T cells, B-cell-depleted T cells, or PBMCs. Deeply sampled blood TCRbeta repertoires from subjects exposed to, actively infected with, or recovered from COVID-19 were included in the dataset. The repertoires were made available in a free public database intended to serve as a resource for research on the immune response to SARS-CoV-2. The samples were drawn from the first 160 participants of the ongoing ImmuneRACE study and from over a thousand subjects provided by 6 global collaborators. Sample metadata almost always included a de-identified subject ID, COVID-19 status, age in years and sex. Where available, HLA class I and class II types were taken from metadata supplied by the sample provider and were not determined by assay-based typing.

As for this clone: This clone's antigen is unknown. There are no base qualities to consult, and no much larger clone falls within one base.

Points the paper makes about the study in general: The amount of clinical and demographic metadata varied by source and participant and was provided uncurated.

At one collaborating source in Seattle, patients were enrolled during active infection and were followed longitudinally through the course of disease. Whole blood was collected in K2EDTA tubes by collaborating institutions according to the institutions' own protocols. For TCRbeta analysis, collaborator samples were shipped as frozen whole blood, as isolated PBMCs, or as DNA extracted from either sample type. The CDR3 holds 16 amino acids from the cysteine to the phenylalanine. Of the read, only the CDR3 DNA is kept; its 48 bases are in frame from base 1. Unmatched junction bases come to 11, with V trimmed by 1 base and J by 6 bases. Based on the germline V gene, the CDR1 and CDR2 sequences are SGHVS and FQNEAQ. TCRbeta CDR3 regions were amplified from genomic DNA by means of the immunoSEQ Assay, a bias-controlled multiplex PCR. As for the authors' bioinformatics: The number of nucleated cells in each sample was estimated by amplification of reference gene primers within the assay. Sequence reads were collapsed and filtered to measure the absolute abundance of every unique TCRbeta CDR3 rearrangement. Productive Simpson clonality was computed per sample as the square root of Simpson's diversity index over productive rearrangements. TCRdb retrieved this table from immuneACCESS and kept in-frame rearrangements only. Not all clones are present; in checked studies, unresolved V genes account for under half, and no reason is known for the remainder. V and J calls and clone size follow that table, whereas D and trimming were derived from the DNA. In this sample the table shows roughly 170,000 clones, about 83% of which occur a single time. Around 12% of the sample is held by the ten biggest clonotypes.

The sequence joins TRBV7-8 to TRBJ2-7, with 8 bases aligning to TRBD2. Sequenced input: peripheral blood. This TCR was sampled from a woman in her seventies with COVID-19, enrolled during active disease. The encoded CDR3 is CASSLVRNGRAPEQYF. The bases are TGTGCCAGCAGCTTAGTTAGGAACGGGAGGGCACCCGAGCAGTACTTC.